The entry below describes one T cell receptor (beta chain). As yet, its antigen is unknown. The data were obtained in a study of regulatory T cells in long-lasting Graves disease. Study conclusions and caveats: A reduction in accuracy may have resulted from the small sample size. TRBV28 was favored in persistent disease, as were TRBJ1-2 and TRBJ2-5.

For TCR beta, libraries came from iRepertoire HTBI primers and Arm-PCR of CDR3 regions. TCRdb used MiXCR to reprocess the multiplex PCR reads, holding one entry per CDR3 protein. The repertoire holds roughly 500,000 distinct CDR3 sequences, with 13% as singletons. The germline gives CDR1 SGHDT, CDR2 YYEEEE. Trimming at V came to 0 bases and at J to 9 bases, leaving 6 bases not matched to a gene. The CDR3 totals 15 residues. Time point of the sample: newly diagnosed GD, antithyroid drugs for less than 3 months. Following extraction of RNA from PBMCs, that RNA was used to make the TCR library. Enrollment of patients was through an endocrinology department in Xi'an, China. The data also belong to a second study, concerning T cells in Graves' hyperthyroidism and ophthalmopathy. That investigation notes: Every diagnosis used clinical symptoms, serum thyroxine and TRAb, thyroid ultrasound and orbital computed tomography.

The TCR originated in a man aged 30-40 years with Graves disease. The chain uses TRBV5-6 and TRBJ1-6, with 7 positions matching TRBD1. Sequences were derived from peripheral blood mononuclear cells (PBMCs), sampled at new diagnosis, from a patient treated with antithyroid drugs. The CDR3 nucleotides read TGTGCCAGCAGCTTGGCCGGGGCAGGGGGTTCACCCCTCCACTTT. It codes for CASSLAGAGGSPLHF. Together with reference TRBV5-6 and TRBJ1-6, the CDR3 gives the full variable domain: DAGVTQSPTHLIKTRGQQVTLRCSPKSGHDTVSWYQQALGQGPQFIFQYYEEEERQRGNFPDRFSGHQFPNYSSELNVNALLLGDSALYLCASSLAGAGGSPLHFGNGTRLTVT.